This T cell receptor (beta chain) is from a study of blood T cells in healthy people across ages (dated by TCRdb to between 2014 and 2017). Regarding the complete study: Template switching captured roughly one uniquely barcoded TCR beta cDNA molecule per two T cells in model experiments. Donors of different ages were randomly distributed across sequencing lanes to avoid experimental bias. Using deep sequencing normalized with unique cDNA molecular identifiers, the study measured how TCR beta repertoire diversity changes with age. For two donors (one aged 18 to 30 and one aged 80 or older), the study analyzed two additional independent replicas of 1 million unique cDNA reads from the same blood draw. The donors were divided into four age groups: young (average around 17 years), middle-aged (about 39), aged (about 61) and long-lived (around 80). Results the study describes overall, beyond this receptor: Because donor CMV infection status was unknown, age-related changes in expanded clonotypes were potentially confounded. There was a strong correlation between observed TCR beta diversity and the percentage of naive T cells measured by flow cytometry. Conclusive comparison of naive and antigen-experienced compartments was prevented by the profiling of bulk unsorted PBMCs. As age increased, observed TCR beta diversity per million T cells dropped in a roughly linear way, and a significant reduction was already evident by age about 40. Compared with the aged group, the long-lived group had more naive CD4+ T cells, fewer expanded clones and increased TCR diversity, a pattern suggesting age selection. Estimates of total diversity from one million sequenced T cells were regarded as lower bounds and underestimates.

The approximately 41 donors, aged about 6 to 95 years, were systemically healthy Caucasian individuals from Russia. Around 9.8 milliliters of peripheral blood were collected from each donor into EDTA-treated Vacutainer tubes. Ficoll-Paque density-gradient centrifugation was used to isolate PBMCs, with at least 7 million per sample. Trizol reagent was used to extract total RNA from the PBMCs, yielding at least 6 micrograms per sample. For every donor, an aliquot of PBMCs went through flow cytometry to measure the percentages of naive CD45RAhigh/CD27high T cells. Sequences DFQATT (CDR1) and SNEGSKA (CDR2) are obtained from the germline V gene (reference sequence). The trim is 6 bases for V and 1 base for J, with a gap of 12 bases between the germline ends. From cysteine to phenylalanine, the CDR3 is 13 amino acids long. Here the CDR3 DNA is all that survives: 39 bases in frame from base 1. The library was made by 5' RACE. These reads were obtained on an Illumina HiSeq 2500. A second about 6 to 11 cycle PCR used a sample-barcoded 5' primer and a J-beta primer mix. Each TCR beta cDNA molecule received a unique molecular identifier from a template-switch 5' adaptor carrying 12 random nucleotides. At least 3 million CDR3-containing paired-end reads were obtained from each sample. All of the RNA was converted into first-strand cDNA using the Mint cDNA synthesis kit, with a TRBC-specific oligonucleotide serving as the primer. Following uracil-DNA glycosylase treatment, all cDNA underwent a first 18-cycle PCR with the universal primers M1SS and BC2_uni_R. In the authors' own workflow: For normalization, 1 million high-quality reads were randomly selected from each sample, with every read carrying a distinct molecular identifier. Instead of being binned into consensus sequences, reads with shared molecular identifiers were discarded. MiTCR, set to a Q25 quality threshold and the strictest error-elimination algorithm, was used for CDR3 identification, clonotype clustering and error correction. A nonparametric unseen species model using Euler transformation provided a lower-bound estimate of total TCR beta diversity. The public reads were reanalyzed by TCRdb: fastp trimming at Q25, MiXCR alignment, in-frame beta chains only. Each entry is one CDR3 protein sequence, shown with its most common DNA and genes. TCRdb's processing, not the authors', yielded these V and J calls. This sample comprises roughly 1,300,000 distinct CDR3 sequences, around 59% of them detected only once. The ten largest clones capture roughly 7% of the sample.

Worth noting for this clonotype: Its antigen is not yet known. The record has no base qualities; no much larger clone is one base away.

The sample comprised blood. The chain joins TRBV20-1 to TRBJ2-5; the D gene is perhaps TRBD2, from 6 matching bases. This receptor was identified in a man aged 18 to 29 in good health. The nucleotides are TGCAGTGCCGTGAGGGGACTCCAAGAGACCCAGTACTTC. This translates into CSAVRGLQETQYF.